This is a list of T cell receptor beta chains from one sample in a study of cytomegalovirus exposure and HLA in healthy donors. This table comes from immunoSEQ multiplex PCR, and its TCRdb copy is limited to in-frame clones, with some not included. The data show 150,000 to 200,000 clones, around four fifths seen once. Sequencing was done on a sample of PBMCs. The receptor set was obtained from a girl aged 2-10 years in good health and CMV-seropositive. Both conserved end residues are trimmed from each CDR3.

CDR3,V,J
ASSMTRDSPQETQY,TRBV2,TRBJ2-5
ASSYGGGTYGYT,TRBV6-5,TRBJ1-2
ASSAGPHTEAF,TRBV6-1,TRBJ1-1
ASSSSREGRVQTQY,TRBV28,TRBJ2-5
ASSQVDRGTYEQY,TRBV4-1,TRBJ2-7
ASSDGFLYQETQY,TRBV5-6,TRBJ2-5
AIPRGDTQY,TRBV10-3,TRBJ2-3
ASRAPFRGRTEAF,TRBV11-2,TRBJ1-1
ASSRWAGVNTIY,TRBV7-9,TRBJ1-3
ASSMRWTNEKLF,TRBV4-2,TRBJ1-4
AGSGTSGINEQF,TRBV30,TRBJ2-1
ASSAVPQLAGFPDTQY,TRBV6-1,TRBJ2-3
ASSWGQGSSTEAF,TRBV5-5,TRBJ1-1
ASSEVGGASTEAF,TRBV6-1,TRBJ1-1
ASSLETSWNTGELF,TRBV5-6,TRBJ2-2
ASSIDRGSQPQH,TRBV19,TRBJ1-5
AGTQGDYGYT,TRBV30,TRBJ1-2
ASAEGGYTEAF,TRBV6-1,TRBJ1-1
ASSLSRDRGLYQPQH,TRBV19,TRBJ1-5
ASSFTTSGQGREQY,TRBV7-2,TRBJ2-7
ASSLGDRGRNYGYT,TRBV5-1,TRBJ1-2
AISESGAGGADTQY,TRBV10-3,TRBJ2-3
ASSPRSSGPYEQY,TRBV9,TRBJ2-7
ASSFQGRSYGYT,TRBV28,TRBJ1-2
ASFPWGHPASGANVLT,TRBV19,TRBJ2-6
ASSQSPSGRYEQY,TRBV4-1,TRBJ2-7
SGRDSSRGTGELF,TRBV29-1,TRBJ2-2
ASSLAETTYNEQF,TRBV2,TRBJ2-1
ASRLTGGYGYT,TRBV5-1,TRBJ1-2
ASSYTYEQY,TRBV13,TRBJ2-7
ASSLAVLQGLNYGYT,TRBV7-9,TRBJ1-2
ASSAGLAGRLSPYEQY,TRBV6-1,TRBJ2-7